This T cell receptor (beta chain) was obtained from a study of T cell responses to AZD1222 COVID-19 vaccine. The wider study: Second-dose groups at about 4 or about 12 weeks were pooled.

The protocol was immunoSEQ multiplex PCR, while the TCRdb copy is restricted to in-frame clones and leaves out a portion. Among about 150,000 clones listed, around nine tenths were seen once. The V and J ends lost 11 bases and 2 bases respectively, with 19 bases between them. This CDR3 has 15 residues. Per germline, CDR1 ENHRY and CDR2 SYGVKD. Study-level points and caveats: Per reports, nearly half of all spike-specific TCRs target regions that are unmutated in variants. Spike-specific TCR breadth and depth went up after people got two AZD1222 doses. The CD4 TCRs associated with vaccination extended across spike and predominated at 160-218 and 743-854.

A word on this clone: Its antigen is unidentified.

This chain joins TRBV10-3 and TRBJ1-5; D is unresolved. Sequenced material: peripheral blood, taken on day 0 of AZD1222 vaccination. The source is an adult in good health. The CDR3 DNA sequence: TGTGCCTCCCGGGCCGTTTCAGGTGGCAATCAGCCCCAGCATTTT. This translates into CASRAVSGGNQPQHF.